These T cell receptor beta chains were read from a single sample in a study of T-cell reconstitution after alpha-beta-depleted transplantation in children. TCRdb itself ran the PCR reads through MiXCR, one entry per CDR3 protein. In the table there are some 200,000 distinct CDR3 sequences, approximately 6.8% of which are singletons. This sample comprised PBMCs, obtained before TCRalphabeta/CD19-depleted stem cell transplant. The receptors were sampled from a girl under three years old with combined immunodeficiency, due to receive a stem cell transplant. The CDR3 runs from the conserved cysteine through the conserved F or W. The D gene is left open where the match is weak. Where a row states a size, it is once, few, many or the class of an expanded clone; other rows omit it.

abundance: .; v_gene: TRBV14; j_gene: TRBJ2-3; d_gene: TRBD2; CDR3aa: CASRPGLAVSTDTQYF; CDR3nt: TGTGCCAGCAGACCGGGACTAGCGGTTAGCACAGATACGCAGTATTTT
abundance: many; v_gene: TRBV5-1; j_gene: TRBJ2-5; d_gene: .; CDR3aa: CASSLAEKGPRETQYF; CDR3nt: TGCGCCAGCAGCTTGGCCGAAAAGGGACCAAGAGAGACCCAGTACTTC
abundance: .; v_gene: TRBV7-6; j_gene: TRBJ2-1; d_gene: TRBD2; CDR3aa: CASTLAGEGNEQFF; CDR3nt: TGTGCCAGCACCTTAGCGGGAGAGGGCAATGAGCAGTTCTTC
abundance: many; v_gene: TRBV7-9; j_gene: TRBJ2-2; d_gene: TRBD1; CDR3aa: CASSSDTSGTGRTGELFF; CDR3nt: TGTGCCAGCAGCTCCGATACCTCCGGGACAGGAAGGACCGGGGAGCTGTTTTTT
abundance: .; v_gene: TRBV2; j_gene: TRBJ2-2; d_gene: TRBD1; CDR3aa: CTCSFRRDRGPGELFF; CDR3nt: TGTACCTGCAGTTTCCGCCGGGACAGGGGACCCGGGGAGCTGTTTTTT
abundance: few; v_gene: TRBV5-1; j_gene: TRBJ2-1; d_gene: TRBD2; CDR3aa: CASSFPEGTSGGNEQFF; CDR3nt: TGCGCCAGCAGCTTTCCGGAAGGGACTAGCGGGGGAAATGAGCAGTTCTTC
abundance: .; v_gene: TRBV7-6; j_gene: TRBJ2-1; d_gene: TRBD2; CDR3aa: CASSRHITQAGASYNEQFF; CDR3nt: TGTGCCAGCAGCCGACATATCACTCAAGCGGGGGCCTCCTACAATGAGCAGTTCTTC
abundance: few; v_gene: TRBV7-9; j_gene: TRBJ2-1; d_gene: .; CDR3aa: CASSLDYSYNEQFF; CDR3nt: TGTGCCAGCAGCTTAGACTACTCCTACAATGAGCAGTTCTTC
abundance: many; v_gene: TRBV5-1; j_gene: TRBJ2-1; d_gene: TRBD2; CDR3aa: CASSLLAGVRNEQFF; CDR3nt: TGCGCCAGCAGCTTGCTAGCGGGAGTAAGAAATGAGCAGTTCTTC
abundance: many; v_gene: TRBV20-1; j_gene: TRBJ2-7; d_gene: .; CDR3aa: CSARDGFYEQYF; CDR3nt: TGCAGTGCTAGAGACGGGTTCTACGAGCAGTACTTC
abundance: .; v_gene: TRBV28; j_gene: TRBJ2-5; d_gene: .; CDR3aa: CASSPPGWGRETQYF; CDR3nt: TGTGCCAGCAGTCCCCCGGGATGGGGGAGGGAGACCCAGTACTTC
abundance: .; v_gene: TRBV14; j_gene: TRBJ1-2; d_gene: .; CDR3aa: CASSQVSGLDNYGYTF; CDR3nt: TGTGCCAGCAGCCAAGTATCGGGGCTCGATAACTATGGCTACACCTTC
abundance: many; v_gene: TRBV12-5; j_gene: TRBJ2-1; d_gene: TRBD2; CDR3aa: CASGLLADYNEQFF; CDR3nt: TGTGCTAGTGGCCTACTAGCGGACTATAATGAGCAGTTCTTC